A single sample is the source of the 7 T cell receptor beta chains below, sequenced in a study of blood T cell repertoires in COVID-19. The method was immunoSEQ multiplex PCR; TCRdb's version includes in-frame clones alone and lacks a portion of them. The sample shows 30,000 to 40,000 clones, about 89% of them seen only once. Material for sequencing was peripheral blood. The receptors were sampled from a man aged 45-65 years with active COVID-19.

This chain connects TRBV30 to TRBJ2-3; D unclear. V lost 1 base, J lost 8 bases, and 13 bases lay in between. The germline V gene encodes CDR1 GTSNPN and CDR2 SVGIG (reference sequence). This CDR3 has 13 amino acids. For the CDR3, the DNA is TGTGCCTGGAGTGCAACACGGCCGGGTACGCAGTATTTT. Translating gives CAWSATRPGTQYF. The full variable domain, in which reference TRBV30 and TRBJ2-3 provide the parts outside the CDR3, is SQTIHQWPATLVQPVGSPLSLECTVEGTSNPNLYWYRQAAGRGLQLLFYSVGIGQISSEVPQNLSASRPQDRQFILSSKKLLLSDSGFYLCAWSATRPGTQYFGPGTRLTVL.

The chain recombines TRBV5-6 with TRBJ2-3, with TRBD2 matching 7 bases. In germline, CDR1 is SGHDT, CDR2 YYEEEE. Unmatched junction bases numbered 7, after V lost 0 bases and J lost 0 bases. The CDR3 is 17 amino acids. CDR3 nucleotide sequence: TGTGCCAGCAGCTTGGGACCAGCGGGATACAGCACAGATACGCAGTATTTT. Its protein is CASSLGPAGYSTDTQYF.

V and J are TRBV5-4 and TRBJ2-5, with a tentative D call TRBD2 (6 bases). This CDR3 has 13 residues. Trimming pared 3 bases from V and 3 bases from J, leaving 9 bases between. CDR1 and CDR2 from the germline V gene are SGHNT and YYREEE (reference sequence). CDR3 amino acids: CASSWGVKETQYF. The CDR3, as DNA: TGTGCCAGCAGCTGGGGGGTGAAAGAGACCCAGTACTTC.

The chain combines TRBV10-3 with TRBJ2-7, with D unresolved. CDR1 is ENHRY and CDR2 is SYGVKD in the germline V gene. Trimming pared 2 bases from V and 0 bases from J, leaving 5 bases between. CDR3 size: 13 residues. The CDR3 DNA is TGTGCCATCAGTGAGCGGAGCTCCTACGAGCAGTACTTC. Translation gives CAISERSSYEQYF.

This chain connects TRBV4-1 to TRBJ2-7, with 9 bases aligning to TRBD2. There are 15 residues in the CDR3. CDR1 and CDR2 from the germline V gene are MGHRA and YSYEKL. Losses at the gene ends were 2 bases for V and 5 bases for J; bases not matched to a gene: 7. As DNA, the CDR3 is TGCGCCAGCAGCCAAACGAGCGGGGGGTTCGACGAGCAGTACTTC. Its protein is CASSQTSGGFDEQYF.

This clone was observed a single time. V usage is TRBV18 and J usage is TRBJ2-1; TRBD2 matches 8 bases. CDR3 length: 14 residues. The germline V gene encodes CDR1 KGHSH and CDR2 LQKENI. Trimming cost V 0 bases and J 8 bases; bases outside gene matches: 3. The CDR3 DNA is TGTGCCAGCTCACCACCGGGACTAGGGTATGAGCAGTTCTTC. Its protein product is CASSPPGLGYEQFF.

The chain recombines TRBV19 with TRBJ1-2; D call uncertain. Germline V lookup: CDR1 LNHDA, CDR2 SQIVND (reference sequence). V was pared by 2 bases and J by 5 bases, with 6 bases between. The CDR3 extends over 12 amino acids. The CDR3 DNA reads TGTGCCAGTAGTATACCGGGGTATGGCTACACCTTC. It encodes CASSIPGYGYTF.